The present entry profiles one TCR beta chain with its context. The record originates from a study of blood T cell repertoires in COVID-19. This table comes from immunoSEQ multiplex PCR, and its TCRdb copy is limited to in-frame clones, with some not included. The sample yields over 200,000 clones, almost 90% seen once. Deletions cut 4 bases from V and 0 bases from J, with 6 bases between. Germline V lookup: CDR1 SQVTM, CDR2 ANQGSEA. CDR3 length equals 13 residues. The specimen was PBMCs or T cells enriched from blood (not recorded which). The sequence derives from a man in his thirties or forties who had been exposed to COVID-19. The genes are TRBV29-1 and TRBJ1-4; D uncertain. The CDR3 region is CSVGPATNEKLFF. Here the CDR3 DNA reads TGCAGCGTTGGGCCAGCAACTAATGAAAAACTGTTTTTT.